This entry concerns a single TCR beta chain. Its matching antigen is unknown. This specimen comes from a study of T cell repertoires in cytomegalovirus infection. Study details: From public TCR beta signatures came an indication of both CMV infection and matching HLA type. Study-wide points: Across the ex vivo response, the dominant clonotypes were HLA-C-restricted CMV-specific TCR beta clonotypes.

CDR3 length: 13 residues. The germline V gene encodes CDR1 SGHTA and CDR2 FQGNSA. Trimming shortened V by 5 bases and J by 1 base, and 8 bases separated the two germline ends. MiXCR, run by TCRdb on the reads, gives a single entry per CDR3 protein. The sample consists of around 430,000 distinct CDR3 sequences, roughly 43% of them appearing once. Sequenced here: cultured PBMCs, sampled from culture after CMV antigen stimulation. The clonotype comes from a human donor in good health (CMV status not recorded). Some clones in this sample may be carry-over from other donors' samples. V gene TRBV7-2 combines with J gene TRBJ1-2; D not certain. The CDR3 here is CASSLTFNYGYTF. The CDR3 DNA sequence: TGTGCCAGCAGCCTTACATTTAACTATGGCTACACCTTC.